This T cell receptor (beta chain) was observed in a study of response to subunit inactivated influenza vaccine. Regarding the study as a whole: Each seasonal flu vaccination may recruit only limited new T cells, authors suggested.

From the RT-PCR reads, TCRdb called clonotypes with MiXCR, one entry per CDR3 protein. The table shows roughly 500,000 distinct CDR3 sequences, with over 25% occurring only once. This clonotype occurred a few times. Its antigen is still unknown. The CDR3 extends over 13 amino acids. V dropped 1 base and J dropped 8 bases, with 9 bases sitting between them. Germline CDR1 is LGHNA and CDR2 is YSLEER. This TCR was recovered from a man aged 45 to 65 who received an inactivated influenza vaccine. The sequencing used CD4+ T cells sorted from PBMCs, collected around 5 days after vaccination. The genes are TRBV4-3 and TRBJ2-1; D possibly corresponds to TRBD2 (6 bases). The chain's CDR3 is CASSQGTKYEQFF. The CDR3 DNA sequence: TGCGCCAGCAGCCAAGGGACTAAATATGAGCAGTTCTTC.